Presented here are 21 T cell receptor beta chains from one specimen sequenced in a study of blood T cell repertoires in COVID-19 (TCRdb year 2020). Receptor libraries were prepared by the immunoSEQ multiplex PCR assay. The table was pulled from immuneACCESS by TCRdb, which kept in-frame rearrangements only. Such tables lose some clones; where checked, under half of the loss comes from unresolved V genes, and the rest has no known cause. The sample data list some 290,000 clones, and roughly 89% of these were observed just once. The ten top clones hold over 8.5% of the sample. Material for sequencing was peripheral blood. The receptors derive from a woman between 25 and 40 years old with COVID-19, enrolled during active disease.

The chain employs TRBV12-1 and TRBJ2-5; the table's D call of TRBD1 was not tested on the DNA. TRBV12-1 is shown as a pseudogene. The CDR3 spans 15 residues. CDR3 nucleotides: TGTGCCAGCACCCTCCGACATCATTACCAAGAGACCCAGTACTTC. The encoded protein is CASTLRHHYQETQYF.

V gene TRBV18 combines with J gene TRBJ1-1; D call uncertain. Trimming removed 2 bases at V and 4 bases at J, with 8 bases between. Germline CDR1 is KGHSH and CDR2 is LQKENI. This CDR3 region has 13 residues. In DNA, the CDR3 is TGTGCCAGCTCACCAAGCAGCGGCACTGAAGCTTTCTTT. This gives the protein CASSPSSGTEAFF.

The chain employs TRBV19 and TRBJ1-5, with D tentatively TRBD1 (5 bases). Germline V lookup: CDR1 LNHDA, CDR2 SQIVND (reference sequence). The ends were cut back, 6 bases at V and 4 bases at J, with 19 bases in the middle. The CDR3 sequence is 16 residues long. CDR3 sequence reads: CASRSDAGVANQPQHF. CDR3 bases: TGTGCCAGTAGATCTGACGCGGGGGTGGCAAATCAGCCCCAGCATTTT.

The chain joins TRBV5-4 to TRBJ2-2; 7 bases map to TRBD2. Losses at the gene ends were 5 bases for V and 4 bases for J; bases not matched to a gene: 5. CDR3 size: 14 residues. Looked up from germline, CDR1 is SGHNT and CDR2 is YYREEE (reference sequence). This chain's CDR3 is CASSPTSSTGELFF. The CDR3 DNA follows: TGTGCCAGCAGTCCGACTAGCAGCACCGGGGAGCTGTTTTTT.

This chain connects TRBV13 to TRBJ1-4; D gene ambiguous. The CDR3 totals 16 residues. The V and J ends lost 5 bases and 10 bases respectively, with 23 bases between them. Germline lookup yields CDR1 PRHDT and CDR2 FYEKMQ (reference sequence). CDR3 sequence: CASSLTAGRPGGKLFF. The CDR3 bases are TGTGCCAGCAGCCTCACGGCGGGGAGACCAGGAGGAAAACTGTTTTTT.

The V call is TRBV29-1, the J call TRBJ1-1, with 9 bases matching TRBD1. With V trimmed by 8 bases and J by 8 bases, 9 bases remained unmatched. The germline V gene encodes CDR1 SQVTM and CDR2 ANQGSEA. The CDR3 covers 12 residues. The CDR3 here is CSPIQGAGEAFF. CDR3 bases: TGCAGCCCCATACAGGGGGCCGGAGAAGCTTTCTTT.

In nucleotides, the CDR3 is TGTGCCAGTAGTCCTTTCCCGACTAGTCATGAGCAGTTCTTC. It translates to CASSPFPTSHEQFF. J is TRBJ2-1 and V is TRBV19; possibly TRBD2 for D (6 bases). The CDR3 covers 14 residues. The V end lost 5 bases, the J end lost 8 bases, and 16 bases lay between the germline ends. Germline assignment: CDR1 LNHDA and CDR2 SQIVND (reference sequence).

The chain links TRBV3-1 (or the pseudogene TRBV3-2) to TRBJ1-3; 10 bases map to TRBD1. V lost 0 bases to trimming and J lost 4 bases; unmatched junction nucleotides: 3. Germline assignment: CDR1 LGHDT and CDR2 YNNKEL (reference sequence). This CDR3 region has 16 residues. DNA of the CDR3: TGTGCCAGCAGCCAAGACGGGACAGGGGACGGAAACACCATATATTTT. It codes for CASSQDGTGDGNTIYF.

The rearrangement uses TRBV30 and TRBJ1-6; no clear D gene. Germline CDR1 and CDR2: GTSNPN and SVGIG (reference sequence). The CDR3 is 13 residues long. Trimming removed 0 bases at V and 10 bases at J, with 10 bases between. Written as DNA, the CDR3 is TGTGCCTGGAGTGTACTAGTAGGATCACCCCTCCACTTT. It encodes CAWSVLVGSPLHF.

The gene calls are TRBV2 and TRBJ1-2, with TRBD1 matching 7 bases. CDR1 and CDR2 (germline): SNHLY, FYNNEI. Trimming at V came to 4 bases and at J to 7 bases, leaving 6 bases not matched to a gene. CDR3 length: 13 amino acids. CDR3 loop: CASSALRGLGYTF. CDR3 in DNA: TGTGCCAGCAGTGCGCTGAGGGGGCTTGGCTACACCTTC.

The chain couples TRBV19 to TRBJ1-2; perhaps TRBD1 as D (6 bases). CDR3 size: 13 residues. Germline CDR1 and CDR2: LNHDA and SQIVND (reference sequence). Trimming removed 4 bases from V and 4 bases from J, with 10 bases in between. CDR3: CASSTDSVYGYTF. The CDR3, as DNA: TGTGCCAGTAGTACGGACAGTGTCTATGGCTACACCTTC.

The J gene is TRBJ1-3, the V gene TRBV7-9; no reliable D call. Germline V gene lookup returns CDR1 SEHNR and CDR2 FQNEAQ (reference sequence). The CDR3 sequence is 13 residues long. Trimming left V 3 bases short and J 8 bases short, with 11 bases between. Here the CDR3 DNA reads TGTGCCAGCAGCTTCCTCAGCGTGGACACCATATATTTT. It encodes CASSFLSVDTIYF.

This chain uses TRBV4-1 with TRBJ2-7, with D maybe TRBD2 (5 bases). The CDR3 totals 13 residues. Germline CDR1 is MGHRA and CDR2 is YSYEKL. Trimming took 8 bases from V and 5 from J, leaving 16 bases between them. CDR3 coding DNA: TGCGCCAGCGGCTTAATTCGAGGGAACGAGCAGTACTTC. Its protein is CASGLIRGNEQYF.

The chain couples TRBV2 to TRBJ2-7, with D tentatively TRBD1 (5 bases). With 2 bases removed from V and 6 bases from J, the gap between germline ends came to 14 bases. CDR3 length: 14 amino acids. The germline V gene has CDR1 SNHLY and CDR2 FYNNEI. CDR3 in DNA: TGTGCCAGCAGTGAAAGGACAAGGCATACCGAGCAGTACTTC. Amino acids: CASSERTRHTEQYF.

The chain couples TRBV5-8 to TRBJ2-3, with 7 bases matching TRBD1. CDR3 length equals 15 residues. Germline CDR1 SGHTS, CDR2 YDEGEE. J gave up 0 bases and V 2 bases, and 3 bases lay outside the gene matches. In DNA, the CDR3 is TGTGCCAGCAGCTTCGGACAGGCCAGCACAGATACGCAGTATTTT. Its protein is CASSFGQASTDTQYF.

This chain uses TRBV5-1 with TRBJ2-6; possibly TRBD2 for D (5 bases). V was cut by 3 bases and J by 0 bases, with 10 bases left in between. Germline CDR1 SGHRS, CDR2 YFSETQ. The CDR3 runs 16 residues. This chain's CDR3 is CASSWTLTSGANVLTF. The CDR3 nucleotides read TGCGCCAGCAGCTGGACTCTCACCTCTGGGGCCAACGTCCTGACTTTC.

CDR3 sequence: CASSQGWRGYTF. The DNA of the CDR3 is TGTGCCAGCAGCCAAGGATGGAGAGGCTACACCTTC. J is TRBJ1-2 and V is TRBV3-1 (or the pseudogene TRBV3-2); D is ambiguous. The CDR3 extends over 12 amino acids. V was clipped by 1 base and J by 8 bases, with 8 bases between them. CDR1 and CDR2 (germline): LGHDT, YNNKEL (reference sequence).

This clone was seen only a few times. J is TRBJ1-1 and V is TRBV5-1; D unresolved. V was shortened by 7 bases and J by 7 bases, with 11 bases between the two germline ends. The CDR3 has 11 amino acids. CDR1 is SGHRS, CDR2 YFSETQ, per germline. The CDR3: CASAGGREAFF. The CDR3, as DNA: TGCGCCAGCGCGGGAGGACGTGAAGCTTTCTTT. The full variable domain, its missing parts supplied by reference TRBV5-1 and TRBJ1-1, is KAGVTQTPRYLIKTRGQQVTLSCSPISGHRSVSWYQQTPGQGLQFLFEYFSETQRNKGNFPGRFSGRQFSNSRSEMNVSTLELGDSALYLCASAGGREAFFGQGTRLTVV.

J is TRBJ2-5 and V is TRBV7-8; unclear D gene. This CDR3 contains 12 residues. Germline CDR1 SGHVS, CDR2 FQNEAQ. Trimming left V 2 bases short and J 4 bases short, with 5 bases between. CDR3 sequence reads: CASSLLIETQYF. CDR3 nucleotide sequence: TGTGCCAGCAGCTTACTTATAGAGACCCAGTACTTC.

The V call is TRBV4-2, the J call TRBJ2-3; weak D call: TRBD2 (5 bases). This CDR3 has 16 amino acids. Germline assignment: CDR1 LGHNA and CDR2 YNFKEQ. V lost 5 bases, J lost 5 bases, and 20 bases lay in between. The CDR3 nucleotides are TGTGCCAGCAGCGCAACCGGGATGGCGACAATAGATACGCAGTATTTT. Translation gives CASSATGMATIDTQYF.

V is TRBV19 and J is TRBJ1-5; D remains unclear. Germline V gene lookup returns CDR1 LNHDA and CDR2 SQIVND (reference sequence). Between the trimmed V and J ends, which lost 4 bases and 4 bases, there was a span of 11 bases. The CDR3 length is 14 residues. CDR3 DNA sequence: TGTGCCAGTAGTACGAGGACGGGGAATCAGCCCCAGCATTTT. It encodes CASSTRTGNQPQHF.